This T cell receptor beta chain was obtained from a study of blood T cell repertoires in COVID-19. Generated by immunoSEQ multiplex PCR, the TCRdb table keeps only in-frame clones and is missing some. This sample has about 87,000 clones, with approximately 86% found just once. Trimming removed 3 bases from V and 3 bases from J; junction bases left unmatched: 3. The CDR3 length is 14 residues. Germline CDR1 SNHLY, CDR2 FYNNEI. A few counts support this clone. V usage is TRBV2 and J usage is TRBJ2-3; 7 positions agree with TRBD1. The sequenced sample was peripheral blood. The sequence was collected from a man aged 35-49 years with acute or convalescent COVID-19. The CDR3: CASSDTGETDTQYF. The DNA for the CDR3 is TGTGCCAGCAGTGATACAGGGGAAACAGATACGCAGTATTTT.